This section outlines one TCR beta chain sequence together with its context. A few counts support this clonotype. Its antigen remains unidentified. Base qualities are not at hand, and no much larger clone is one base apart. Systemically healthy Caucasian individuals from Russia, about 38 in total and aged about 6 to 90 years, were included as donors. Each donor gave approximately 10 milliliters of peripheral blood, collected into EDTA-treated Vacutainer tubes. Ficoll-Paque density-gradient centrifugation was used to isolate PBMCs, with at least 6.5 million per sample. Trizol reagent was used to extract total RNA from PBMCs, with at least 5.5 micrograms per sample. For every donor, an aliquot of PBMCs went through flow cytometry to measure the percentages of naive CD45RAhigh/CD27high T cells. This record comes from a study of blood T cells in healthy people across ages (dated by TCRdb to 2015 to 2017). Notes on the research overall: In model experiments, roughly one uniquely barcoded TCR beta cDNA molecule per two T cells was captured by template switching. Using deep sequencing normalized with unique cDNA molecular identifiers, the study measured how TCR beta repertoire diversity changes with age. Donors were grouped into four age groups: young (average approximately 15 years), middle-aged (under 40), aged (approximately 67) and long-lived (around 82). Donors of different ages were randomly distributed across sequencing lanes to avoid experimental bias. Using the same blood draw, the study looked at two additional independent replicas of 1 million unique cDNA reads for two donors, one aged 18 to 30 and the other aged 80 or older. Points the paper makes about the study in general: Total diversity estimates from one million sequenced T cells were considered lower bounds and underestimates. Since profiling was done on bulk unsorted PBMCs, naive and antigen-experienced compartments could not be conclusively compared. The percentage of naive T cells measured by flow cytometry correlated strongly with observed TCR beta diversity. Observed TCR beta diversity per million T cells fell roughly linearly with age, and a significant reduction was already apparent by age around 40. Compared with the aged group, more naive CD4+ T cells, fewer expanded clones and increased TCR diversity were shown by the long-lived group, suggesting age selection. Because donor CMV infection status was unknown, age-related changes in expanded clonotypes were potentially confounded.

The germline V gene gives CDR1 as SGDLS and CDR2 as YYNGEE. The cysteine opens and the phenylalanine closes a CDR3 of 15 amino acids. Just CDR3 DNA is preserved here, 45 bases in frame from base 1. The library was produced with 5' RACE. TCRdb names Illumina HiSeq 2500 as the instrument used. The second PCR ran for roughly 7 to 12 cycles and used a J-beta primer mix along with a sample-barcoded 5' primer. A unique molecular identifier was introduced onto each TCR beta cDNA molecule by a template-switch 5' adaptor carrying 12 random nucleotides. Each sample yielded at least 2.5 million CDR3-containing paired-end reads. First-strand cDNA was synthesized from all RNA with the Mint cDNA synthesis kit, primed by a TRBC-specific oligonucleotide. Following uracil-DNA glycosylase treatment, all cDNA underwent a first 18-cycle PCR with the universal primers M1SS and BC2_uni_R. The published analysis was carried out like this. For normalization, 1 million high-quality reads, each with a distinct molecular identifier, were randomly selected from each sample. Reads with shared molecular identifiers were discarded instead of being binned into consensus sequences. CDR3 identification, clonotype clustering and error correction used MiTCR with a Q25 quality threshold and the strictest error-elimination algorithm. A nonparametric unseen species model with Euler transformation was used to estimate a lower bound on total TCR beta diversity. TCRdb cleaned the public reads at Q25 with fastp, built clones with MiXCR and kept in-frame beta chains. Rows with a matching CDR3 protein are joined into one entry that keeps the most common DNA and genes. TCRdb's processing, not the authors' own work, is the source of the V and J calls. This sample holds approximately 790,000 distinct CDR3 sequences; less than 80% were observed only once. The leading ten clones occupy 28% of the sample.

The sample taken for sequencing was blood. The sequence derives from a man aged 30 to 45 in good health. The sequence is built from TRBV9 and TRBJ2-1; TRBD2 matches 8 bases in the middle. The J call may not be correct, given that the DNA end is closer to TRBJ2-7. In nucleotide form, the sequence is TGTGCCAGCAGCGCGGCCGGGACTAGTATTTACGAGCAGTACTTC. It codes for CASSAAGTSIYEQYF.